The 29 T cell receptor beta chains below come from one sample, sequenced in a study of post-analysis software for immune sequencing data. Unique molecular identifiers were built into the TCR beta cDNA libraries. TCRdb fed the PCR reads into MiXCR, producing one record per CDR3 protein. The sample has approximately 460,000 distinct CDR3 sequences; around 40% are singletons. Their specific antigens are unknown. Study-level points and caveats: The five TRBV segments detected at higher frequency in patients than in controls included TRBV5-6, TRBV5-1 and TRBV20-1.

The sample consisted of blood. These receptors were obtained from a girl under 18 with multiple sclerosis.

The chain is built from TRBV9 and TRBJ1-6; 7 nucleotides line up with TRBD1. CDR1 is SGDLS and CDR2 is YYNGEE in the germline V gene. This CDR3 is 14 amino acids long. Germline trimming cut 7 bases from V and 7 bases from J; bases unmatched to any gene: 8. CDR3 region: CASERGRGNSPLHF. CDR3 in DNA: TGTGCCAGCGAAAGGGGGCGCGGGAATTCACCCCTCCACTTT.

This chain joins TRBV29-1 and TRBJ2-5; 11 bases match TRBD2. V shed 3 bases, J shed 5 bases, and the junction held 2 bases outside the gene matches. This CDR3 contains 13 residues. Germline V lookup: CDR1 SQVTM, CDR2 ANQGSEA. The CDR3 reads CSVEPSGRETQYF. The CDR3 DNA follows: TGCAGCGTTGAGCCTAGCGGGAGGGAGACCCAGTACTTC.

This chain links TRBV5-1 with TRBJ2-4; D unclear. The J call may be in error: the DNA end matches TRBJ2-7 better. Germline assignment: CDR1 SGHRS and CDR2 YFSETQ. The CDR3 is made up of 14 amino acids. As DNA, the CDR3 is TGCGCCAGCAGCTTGAGCTCCGCCTCCTACGAGCAGTACTTC. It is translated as CASSLSSASYEQYF.

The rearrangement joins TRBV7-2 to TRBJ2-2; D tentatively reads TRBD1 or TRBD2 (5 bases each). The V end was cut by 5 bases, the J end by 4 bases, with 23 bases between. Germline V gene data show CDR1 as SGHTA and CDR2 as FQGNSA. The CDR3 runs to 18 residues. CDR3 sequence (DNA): TGTGCCAGCAGCCCCCGGGACCTTCCTCTGGGGCCCACCGGGGAGCTGTTTTTT. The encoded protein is CASSPRDLPLGPTGELFF. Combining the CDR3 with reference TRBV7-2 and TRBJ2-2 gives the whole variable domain GAGVSQSPSNKVTEKGKDVELRCDPISGHTALYWYRQSLGQGLEFLIYFQGNSAPDKSGLPSDRFSAERTGGSVSTLTIQRTQQEDSAVYLCASSPRDLPLGPTGELFFGEGSRLTVL.

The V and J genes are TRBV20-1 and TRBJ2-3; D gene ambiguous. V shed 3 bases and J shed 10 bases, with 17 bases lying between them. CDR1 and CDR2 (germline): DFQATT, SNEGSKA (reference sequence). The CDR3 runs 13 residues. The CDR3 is CSASWFGPDAQYF. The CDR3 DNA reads TGCAGTGCTAGTTGGTTCGGGCCGGATGCGCAGTATTTT.

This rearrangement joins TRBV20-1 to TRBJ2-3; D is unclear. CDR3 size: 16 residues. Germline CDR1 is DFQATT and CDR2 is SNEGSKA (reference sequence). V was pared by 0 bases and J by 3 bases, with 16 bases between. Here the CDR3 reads CSARDPRAGETDTQYF. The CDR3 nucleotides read TGCAGTGCTAGAGATCCCCGAGCAGGAGAGACAGATACGCAGTATTTT.

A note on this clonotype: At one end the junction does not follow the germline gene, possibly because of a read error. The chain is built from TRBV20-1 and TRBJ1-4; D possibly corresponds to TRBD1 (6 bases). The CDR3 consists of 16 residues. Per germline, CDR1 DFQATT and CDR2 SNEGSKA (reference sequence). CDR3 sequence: CSAPGGGSPTNEKLFF. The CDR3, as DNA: TGCAGTGCCCCGGGAGGGGGGAGCCCAACTAACGAAAAACTGTTTTTT.

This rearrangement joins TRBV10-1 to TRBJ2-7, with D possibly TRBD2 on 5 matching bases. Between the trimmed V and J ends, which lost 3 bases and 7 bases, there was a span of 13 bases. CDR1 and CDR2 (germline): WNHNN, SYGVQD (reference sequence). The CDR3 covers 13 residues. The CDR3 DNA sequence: TGCGCCAGCAGTGATGGACGAGAGGGAGAGCAGTACTTC. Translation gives CASSDGREGEQYF.

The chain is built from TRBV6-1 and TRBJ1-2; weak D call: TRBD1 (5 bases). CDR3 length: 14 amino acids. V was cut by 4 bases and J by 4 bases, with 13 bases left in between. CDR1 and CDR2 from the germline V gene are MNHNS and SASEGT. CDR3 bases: TGTGCCAGCAGTGGTGCCGGGGACGGCTATGGCTACACCTTC. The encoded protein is CASSGAGDGYGYTF.

CDR3 in amino acids: CASSLDRGPHTQYF. CDR3 nucleotides: TGTGCCAGCAGCTTGGACAGGGGCCCCCATACGCAGTATTTT. The rearrangement links TRBV11-1 to TRBJ2-3; 9 bases are shared with TRBD1. Trimming removed 3 bases from V and 7 bases from J; junction bases left unmatched: 5. CDR1 SGHAT and CDR2 FQDESV come from the germline V gene (reference sequence). This CDR3 is built from 14 residues. The complete variable domain, with remaining parts taken from reference TRBV11-1 and TRBJ2-3, reads EAEVAQSPRYKITEKSQAVAFWCDPISGHATLYWYRQILGQGPELLVQFQDESVVDDSQLPKDRFSAERLKGVDSTLKIQPAELGDSAMYLCASSLDRGPHTQYFGPGTRLTVL.

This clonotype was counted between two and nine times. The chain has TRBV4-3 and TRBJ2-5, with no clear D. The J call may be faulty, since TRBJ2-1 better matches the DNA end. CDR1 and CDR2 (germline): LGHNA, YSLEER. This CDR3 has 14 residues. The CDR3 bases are TGCGCCAGCAGCCAAGGAAGCAGACAAGAGACCCAGTTCTTC. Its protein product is CASSQGSRQETQFF.

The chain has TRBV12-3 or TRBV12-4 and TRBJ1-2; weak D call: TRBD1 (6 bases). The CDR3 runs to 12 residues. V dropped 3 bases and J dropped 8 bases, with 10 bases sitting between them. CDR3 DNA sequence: TGTGCCAGCAGTTTGGGGGGCGAGGGCTACACCTTC. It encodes CASSLGGEGYTF.

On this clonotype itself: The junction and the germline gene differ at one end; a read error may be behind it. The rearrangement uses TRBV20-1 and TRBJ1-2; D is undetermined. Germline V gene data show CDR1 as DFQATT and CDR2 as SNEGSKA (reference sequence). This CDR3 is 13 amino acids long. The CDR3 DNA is TGTAGTGCTAGAGCGGAGGATGCCTATGGCTACACCTTC. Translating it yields CSARAEDAYGYTF.

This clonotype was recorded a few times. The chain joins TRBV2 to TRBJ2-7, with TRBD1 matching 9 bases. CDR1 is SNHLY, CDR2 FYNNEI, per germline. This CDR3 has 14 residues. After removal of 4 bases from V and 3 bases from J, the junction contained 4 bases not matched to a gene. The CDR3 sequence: CASSVRTGDYEQYF. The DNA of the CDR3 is TGTGCCAGCAGTGTACGGACAGGGGACTACGAGCAGTACTTC.

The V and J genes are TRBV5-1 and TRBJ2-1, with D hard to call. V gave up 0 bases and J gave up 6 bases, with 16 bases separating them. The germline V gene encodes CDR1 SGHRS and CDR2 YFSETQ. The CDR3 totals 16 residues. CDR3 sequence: CASSLGARSGFNEQFF. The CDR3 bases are TGCGCCAGCAGCTTGGGAGCGAGATCCGGGTTCAATGAGCAGTTCTTC.

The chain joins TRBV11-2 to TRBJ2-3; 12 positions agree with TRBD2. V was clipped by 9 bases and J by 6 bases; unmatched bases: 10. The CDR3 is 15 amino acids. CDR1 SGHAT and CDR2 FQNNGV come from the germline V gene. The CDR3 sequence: CASAWTSGVEDTQYF. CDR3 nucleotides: TGTGCCAGTGCGTGGACTAGCGGGGTGGAGGATACGCAGTATTTT.

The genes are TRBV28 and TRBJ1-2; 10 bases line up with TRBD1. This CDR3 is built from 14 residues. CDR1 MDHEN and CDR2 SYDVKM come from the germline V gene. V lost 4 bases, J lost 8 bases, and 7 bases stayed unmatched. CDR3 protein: CASSSSGTGVGYTF. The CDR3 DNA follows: TGTGCCAGCAGTTCCTCAGGGACAGGGGTCGGCTACACCTTC.

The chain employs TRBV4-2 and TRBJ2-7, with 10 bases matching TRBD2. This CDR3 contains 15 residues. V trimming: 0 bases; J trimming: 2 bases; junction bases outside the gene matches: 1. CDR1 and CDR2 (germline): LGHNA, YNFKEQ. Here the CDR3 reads CASSQELAGTYEQYF. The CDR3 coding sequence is TGTGCCAGCAGCCAAGAACTAGCGGGAACCTACGAGCAGTACTTC.

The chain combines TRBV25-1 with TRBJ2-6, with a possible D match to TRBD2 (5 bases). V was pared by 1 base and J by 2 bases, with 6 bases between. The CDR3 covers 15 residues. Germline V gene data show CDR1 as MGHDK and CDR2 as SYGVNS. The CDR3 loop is CASSESGTGANVLTF. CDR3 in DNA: TGTGCCAGCAGTGAATCCGGGACTGGGGCCAACGTCCTGACTTTC.

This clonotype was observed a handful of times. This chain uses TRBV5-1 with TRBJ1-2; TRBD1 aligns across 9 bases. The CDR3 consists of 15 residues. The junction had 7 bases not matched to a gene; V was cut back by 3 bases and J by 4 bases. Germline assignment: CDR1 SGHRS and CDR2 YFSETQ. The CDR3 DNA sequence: TGCGCCAGCAGCTCCCCCACAGGGGGCACCTATGGCTACACCTTC. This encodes CASSSPTGGTYGYTF.

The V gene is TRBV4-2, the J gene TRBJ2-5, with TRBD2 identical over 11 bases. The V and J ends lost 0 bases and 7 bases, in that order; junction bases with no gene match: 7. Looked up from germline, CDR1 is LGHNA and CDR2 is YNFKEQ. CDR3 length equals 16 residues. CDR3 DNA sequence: TGTGCCAGCAGCCAAGAACCGGGACTAGCGGTCGGGACCCAGTACTTC. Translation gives CASSQEPGLAVGTQYF.

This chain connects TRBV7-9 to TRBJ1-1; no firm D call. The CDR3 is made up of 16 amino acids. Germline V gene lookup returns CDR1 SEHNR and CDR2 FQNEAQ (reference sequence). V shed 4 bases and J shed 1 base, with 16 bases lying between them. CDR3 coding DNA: TGTGCCAGCAGCTCGCCGGGCGGAGGTTCGAACACTGAAGCTTTCTTT. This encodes CASSSPGGGSNTEAFF.

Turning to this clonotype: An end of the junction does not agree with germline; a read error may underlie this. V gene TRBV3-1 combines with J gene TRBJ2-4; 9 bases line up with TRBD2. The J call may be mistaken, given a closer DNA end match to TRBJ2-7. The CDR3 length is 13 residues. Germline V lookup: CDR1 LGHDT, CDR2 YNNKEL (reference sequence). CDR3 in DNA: TGTGCCAACAGCCCTCTAGCGGGGTACGAGCAGTACTTC. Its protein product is CANSPLAGYEQYF.

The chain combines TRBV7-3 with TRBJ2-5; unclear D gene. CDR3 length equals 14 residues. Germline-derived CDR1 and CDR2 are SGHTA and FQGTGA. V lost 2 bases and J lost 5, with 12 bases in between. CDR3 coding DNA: TGTGCCAGCAGCTTAGGTTGGCACGGGGAGACCCAGTACTTC. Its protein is CASSLGWHGETQYF.

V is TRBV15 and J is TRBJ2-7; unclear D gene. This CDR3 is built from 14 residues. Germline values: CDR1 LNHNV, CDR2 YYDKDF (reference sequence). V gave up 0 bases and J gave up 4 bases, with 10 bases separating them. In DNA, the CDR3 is TGTGCCACCAGCAGAGATCCACCACCTTACGAGCAGTACTTC. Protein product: CATSRDPPPYEQYF.

CDR3 loop: CASSPGTPESPYEQYF. In nucleotides, the CDR3 is TGTGCCAGCAGTCCGGGGACTCCTGAGTCCCCCTACGAGCAGTACTTC. The chain combines TRBV28 with TRBJ2-5, with D perhaps matching TRBD2 (6 bases). TRBJ2-7 matches the DNA end more closely, so the J call is doubtful. Germline assignment: CDR1 MDHEN and CDR2 SYDVKM. The CDR3 is made up of 16 amino acids.

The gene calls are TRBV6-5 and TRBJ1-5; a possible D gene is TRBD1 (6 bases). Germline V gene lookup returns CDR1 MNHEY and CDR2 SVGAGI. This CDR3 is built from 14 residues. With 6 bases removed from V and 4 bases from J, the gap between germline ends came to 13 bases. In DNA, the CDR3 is TGTGCCAGCAGCAATCCAGGGGTGAATCAGCCCCAGCATTTT. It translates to CASSNPGVNQPQHF.

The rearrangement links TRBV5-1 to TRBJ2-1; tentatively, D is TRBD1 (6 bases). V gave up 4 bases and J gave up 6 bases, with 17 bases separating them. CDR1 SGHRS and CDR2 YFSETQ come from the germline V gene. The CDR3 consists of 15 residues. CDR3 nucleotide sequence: TGCGCCAGCAGCGCTTGGGGGCTAGCCGGCAATGAGCAGTTCTTC. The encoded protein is CASSAWGLAGNEQFF. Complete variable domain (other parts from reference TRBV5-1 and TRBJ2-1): KAGVTQTPRYLIKTRGQQVTLSCSPISGHRSVSWYQQTPGQGLQFLFEYFSETQRNKGNFPGRFSGRQFSNSRSEMNVSTLELGDSALYLCASSAWGLAGNEQFFGPGTRLTVL.

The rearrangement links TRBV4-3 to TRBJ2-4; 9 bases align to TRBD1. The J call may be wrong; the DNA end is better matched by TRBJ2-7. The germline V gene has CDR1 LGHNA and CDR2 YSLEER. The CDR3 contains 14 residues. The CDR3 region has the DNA TGCGCCAGCAGCCAAGAGTACAGGGGGCGCGAGCAGTACTTC. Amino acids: CASSQEYRGREQYF.